This T cell receptor (beta chain) originates from a study of cytomegalovirus exposure and HLA in healthy donors. As for the study in general: Drawn from HLA-typed donors, roughly 87 million unique TCRs were held in an early data release. Study-level findings and limits: When presence/absence was analysed, sequencing depth was taken to be roughly uniform across donors. As was reported, the classifier diagnosed cytomegalovirus status with high specificity and sensitivity.

The CDR3 totals 15 residues. Trimming cost V 5 bases and J 14 bases, with 22 bases left between them. The germline gives CDR1 LNHDA, CDR2 SQIVND (reference sequence). With regard to this clone: Its antigen is unknown.

A multiplex PCR was run with 60 Vbeta primers and 13 Jbeta primers. Source study methods: As a later analysis found, there were 82 million or so unique TCR beta chains, of which some 10 million were shared. Assay: immunoSEQ multiplex PCR; the TCRdb copy retains only in-frame clones and omits some. D and trimming come from the DNA, and the V and J calls and clone size come from that table. The sample contains 75,000 to 90,000 clones, approximately 79% of which appear only once. The TCR originated in a woman aged 35 to 49 in good health and CMV-seropositive. Sequencing was performed on PBMCs. The chain links TRBV19 to TRBJ1-6, with D possibly being TRBD1 (6 bases). The CDR3 spells CASSPRGQSVVSLHF. The CDR3 DNA follows: TGTGCCAGTAGTCCGAGAGGACAGTCCGTTGTGTCCCTCCACTTT.